This is a list of T cell receptor beta chains from one sample in a study of cytomegalovirus exposure and HLA in healthy donors. Data came from immunoSEQ multiplex PCR; TCRdb stores just in-frame clones and leaves some out. Here the sample spans 170,000 or so clones, 70% to 85% being singletons. Sequencing was carried out using PBMCs. All receptors come from a woman in her thirties in good health and CMV-seronegative. Each CDR3 is given with its conserved first and last residue. D genes are given only for firm matches. Clone size is given for some rows only: seen once, a few or many times, or a class if the clone is expanded.

abundance	d_gene	j_gene	v_gene	CDR3aa	CDR3nt
once	TRBD1	TRBJ1-1	TRBV7-3	CASSPTGQGAPGNTEAFF	TGTGCCAGCAGCCCTACGGGACAGGGGGCCCCTGGGAACACTGAAGCTTTCTTT
.	TRBD1	TRBJ1-1	TRBV19	CASSIGQGASDPEAFF	TGTGCCAGTAGTATCGGACAGGGGGCGAGTGATCCTGAAGCTTTCTTT
.	TRBD1	TRBJ2-7	TRBV30	CAWSRKGAIYEQYF	TGTGCCTGGAGTAGGAAGGGGGCCATCTACGAGCAGTACTTC
few	.	TRBJ2-5	TRBV28	CASSLLGGRETQYF	TGTGCCAGCAGTCTCCTGGGGGGGCGGGAGACCCAGTACTTC
once	TRBD1	TRBJ1-1	TRBV4-2	CASSQPGQGGWANTEAFF	TGTGCCAGCAGCCAGCCGGGACAGGGGGGGTGGGCGAACACTGAAGCTTTCTTT
.	.	TRBJ1-2	TRBV5-6	CASSFGRGPGYGYTF	TGTGCCAGCAGCTTTGGTCGGGGTCCGGGCTATGGCTACACCTTC
.	.	TRBJ1-6	TRBV12-1	CASSKRKEGPLHF	TGTGCCAGCAGCAAACGAAAGGAGGGACCCCTCCACTTT
.	TRBD2	TRBJ2-1	TRBV28	CASSAGTSGYNEQFF	TGTGCCAGCAGTGCCGGGACTAGCGGCTACAATGAGCAGTTCTTC
few	.	TRBJ1-2	TRBV30	CAWSKRLKLYGYTF	TGTGCCTGGAGTAAAAGACTGAAACTCTATGGCTACACCTTC
.	.	TRBJ1-2	TRBV28	CASSLGQGFRYGYTF	TGTGCCAGCAGTTTAGGTCAGGGGTTTAGATATGGCTACACCTTC
.	TRBD1	TRBJ2-7	TRBV6-4	CASSGTGTGDPIPYEQYF	TGTGCCAGCAGCGGAACCGGGACAGGGGATCCAATCCCCTACGAGCAGTACTTC
.	TRBD2	TRBJ2-7	TRBV13	CASSHGLAGGYEQYF	TGTGCCAGCAGCCACGGACTAGCGGGGGGCTACGAGCAGTACTTC
.	.	TRBJ1-2	TRBV2	CASTNPLQRYGYTF	TGTGCCAGCACAAACCCTTTACAGAGATATGGCTACACCTTC
.	TRBD1	TRBJ1-2	TRBV30	CAWNPGQGVGGYTF	TGTGCCTGGAACCCGGGACAGGGCGTAGGTGGCTACACCTTC
once	TRBD2	TRBJ2-7	TRBV6-1	CASSEAGGANEQYF	TGTGCCAGCAGTGAGGCCGGGGGGGCTAACGAGCAGTACTTC
once	.	TRBJ1-2	TRBV7-9	CASSFRDGYTF	TGTGCCAGCAGCTTCCGGGATGGCTACACCTTC
.	TRBD2	TRBJ2-1	TRBV7-3	CASSRARGGGGEQFF	TGTGCCAGCAGCCGCGCTCGTGGGGGGGGTGGTGAGCAGTTCTTC
.	.	TRBJ1-5	TRBV4-2	CASSQDLGVSNQPQHF	TGTGCCAGCAGCCAAGATCTAGGGGTTAGCAATCAGCCCCAGCATTTT
.	.	TRBJ1-2	TRBV6-5	CASSYAIGGAYGYTF	TGTGCCAGCAGTTACGCAATAGGGGGGGCCTATGGCTACACCTTC
.	TRBD1	TRBJ2-2	TRBV5-1	CASSLIGQGATGELFF	TGCGCCAGCAGCTTAATTGGACAGGGGGCAACCGGGGAGCTGTTTTTT
.	.	TRBJ1-5	TRBV9	CASSVSSNQPQHF	TGTGCCAGCAGCGTATCAAGCAATCAGCCCCAGCATTTT
few	.	TRBJ1-5	TRBV5-6	CASSLVGHLGNQPQHF	TGTGCCAGCAGCTTGGTGGGGCACTTGGGGAATCAGCCCCAGCATTTT
.	.	TRBJ1-2	TRBV12-5	CASAGRLENYGYTF	TGTGCTAGTGCGGGCAGACTAGAGAACTATGGCTACACCTTC
.	.	TRBJ1-3	TRBV30	CAWSALGISGNTIYF	TGTGCCTGGAGTGCATTGGGCATTTCTGGAAACACCATATATTTT
.	.	TRBJ1-3	TRBV6-1	CATTQAPSGNTIYF	TGTGCCACCACTCAGGCTCCCTCTGGAAACACCATATATTTT
.	.	TRBJ1-1	TRBV27	CASSLRGIGMNTEAFF	TGTGCCAGCAGTTTGAGGGGGATCGGGATGAACACTGAAGCTTTCTTT
once	TRBD1	TRBJ2-5	TRBV7-7	CASSLAGQGSQETQYF	TGTGCCAGCAGCTTAGCGGGACAGGGCTCTCAAGAGACCCAGTACTTC
.	TRBD2	TRBJ2-1	TRBV27	CASSRAYGTSGDTVNEQFF	TGTGCCAGCAGTCGAGCCTACGGGACTAGCGGGGATACTGTCAATGAGCAGTTCTTC
.	.	TRBJ1-4	TRBV7-7	CASSLAWTVHNEKLFF	TGTGCCAGCAGCTTAGCCTGGACAGTTCATAATGAAAAACTGTTTTTT
.	TRBD1	TRBJ1-1	TRBV14	CASSQVDRGLSVAGEAFF	TGTGCCAGCAGCCAAGTAGACAGGGGGCTGTCGGTAGCGGGTGAAGCTTTCTTT
.	.	TRBJ2-1	TRBV9	CASSGRDSDYNEQFF	TGTGCCAGCAGCGGAAGGGATAGCGATTACAATGAGCAGTTCTTC
.	.	TRBJ1-2	TRBV5-1	CASSSSGTRNYGYTF	TGCGCCAGCAGCTCCTCCGGGACACGTAACTATGGCTACACCTTC
once	TRBD2	TRBJ2-2	TRBV10-1	CASTRGLDGDSNTGELFF	TGCGCCAGCACCAGAGGACTAGATGGGGATTCTAACACCGGGGAGCTGTTTTTT
once	TRBD2	TRBJ2-3	TRBV20-1	CSASLAGKQYF	TGCAGTGCTAGCCTAGCGGGGAAGCAGTATTTT
.	TRBD1	TRBJ1-1	TRBV28	CASSFPRDRVDTEAFF	TGTGCCAGCAGTTTCCCCAGAGACAGGGTAGACACTGAAGCTTTCTTT
.	.	TRBJ1-2	TRBV7-9	CASSFRTDNYGYTF	TGTGCCAGCAGCTTCCGGACAGACAACTATGGCTACACCTTC
.	TRBD2	TRBJ2-1	TRBV7-9	CASLRTSVDEQFF	TGTGCCAGCCTGCGGACTAGCGTGGATGAGCAGTTCTTC
.	.	TRBJ2-7	TRBV4-1	CASSQGSRSYEQYF	TGCGCCAGCAGCCAAGGTAGTCGCTCCTACGAGCAGTACTTC
.	TRBD2	TRBJ2-7	TRBV5-5	CASSWGDYDYEQYF	TGTGCCAGCAGCTGGGGGGACTACGACTACGAGCAGTACTTC
.	.	TRBJ1-3	TRBV6-6	CASSYSRGRENTIYF	TGTGCCAGCAGTTACTCCAGGGGAAGGGAAAACACCATATATTTT
few	TRBD2	TRBJ2-1	TRBV9	CASSVGGAGEQFF	TGTGCCAGCAGCGTCGGGGGGGCGGGTGAGCAGTTCTTC
.	.	TRBJ2-7	TRBV6-6	CASSPTGQSSYEQYF	TGTGCCAGCAGCCCGACGGGTCAGAGCTCCTACGAGCAGTACTTC
once	.	TRBJ2-7	TRBV19	CASSIAGTTYEQYF	TGTGCCAGTAGTATCGCCGGGACAACCTACGAGCAGTACTTC
few	TRBD2	TRBJ2-4	TRBV4-1	CASSQNPGLVVRTKNIQYF	TGCGCCAGCAGCCAGAACCCCGGACTAGTTGTTAGAACCAAAAACATTCAGTACTTC
.	.	TRBJ1-3	TRBV4-1	CASSRVLVQGGNTIYF	TGCGCCAGCAGCCGAGTCCTCGTGCAGGGCGGAAACACCATATATTTT
.	.	TRBJ1-1	TRBV7-6	CASSLQALNTEAFF	TGTGCCAGCAGCTTACAGGCTCTGAACACTGAAGCTTTCTTT
.	TRBD1	TRBJ1-2	TRBV6-1	CASSVPDRGLYYGYTF	TGTGCCAGCAGTGTCCCAGACAGGGGGCTTTACTATGGCTACACCTTC
few	.	TRBJ2-5	TRBV25-1	CASSTTRGSGETQYF	TGTGCCAGCAGCACGACCCGAGGGTCTGGGGAGACCCAGTACTTC
.	.	TRBJ1-1	TRBV19	CASSGVPTGNTEAFF	TGTGCCAGTAGTGGGGTACCTACAGGGAACACTGAAGCTTTCTTT
.	.	TRBJ1-1	TRBV2	CASMRQLNTEAFF	TGTGCCAGCATGCGACAGCTGAACACTGAAGCTTTCTTT
.	TRBD2	TRBJ2-7	TRBV11-2	CASSLPGLHYEQYF	TGTGCCAGCAGTTTACCGGGACTACACTACGAGCAGTACTTC